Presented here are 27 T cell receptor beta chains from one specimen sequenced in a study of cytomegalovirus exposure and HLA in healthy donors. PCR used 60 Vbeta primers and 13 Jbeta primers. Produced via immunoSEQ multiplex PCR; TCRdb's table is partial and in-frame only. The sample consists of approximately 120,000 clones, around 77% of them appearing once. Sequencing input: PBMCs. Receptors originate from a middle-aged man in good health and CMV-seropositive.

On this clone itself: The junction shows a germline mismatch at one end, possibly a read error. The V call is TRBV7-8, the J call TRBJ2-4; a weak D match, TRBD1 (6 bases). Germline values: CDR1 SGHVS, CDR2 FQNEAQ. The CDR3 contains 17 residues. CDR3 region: CASSFLLGGAAKNSQYF. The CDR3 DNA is TGTGCCAGCAGCTTCCTTCTTGGGGGCGCGGCCAAAAACAGTCAGTACTTC.

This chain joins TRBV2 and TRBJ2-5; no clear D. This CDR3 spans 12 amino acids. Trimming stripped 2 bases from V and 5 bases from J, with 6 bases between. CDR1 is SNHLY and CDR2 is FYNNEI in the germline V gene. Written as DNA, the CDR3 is TGTGCCAGCAGTGAAAATGGCGAGACCCAGTACTTC. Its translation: CASSENGETQYF.

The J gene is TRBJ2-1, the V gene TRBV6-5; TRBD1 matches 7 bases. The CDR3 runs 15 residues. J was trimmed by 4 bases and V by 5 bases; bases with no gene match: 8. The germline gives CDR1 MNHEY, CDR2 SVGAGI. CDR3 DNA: TGTGCCAGCAGTGCCGACAGGGACGGTTACAATGAGCAGTTCTTC. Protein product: CASSADRDGYNEQFF.

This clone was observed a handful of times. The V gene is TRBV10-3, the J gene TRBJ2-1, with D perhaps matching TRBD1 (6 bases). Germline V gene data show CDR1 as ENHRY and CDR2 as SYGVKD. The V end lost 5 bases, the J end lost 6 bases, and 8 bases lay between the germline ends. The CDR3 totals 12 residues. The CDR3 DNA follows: TGTGCCATCAGTAAGGACAGCAATGAGCAGTTCTTC. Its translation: CAISKDSNEQFF.

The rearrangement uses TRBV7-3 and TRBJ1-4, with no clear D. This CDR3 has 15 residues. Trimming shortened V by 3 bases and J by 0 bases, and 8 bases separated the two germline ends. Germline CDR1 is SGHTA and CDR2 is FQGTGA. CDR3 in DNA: TGTGCCAGCAGCTTGGAGGTTGCAACTAATGAAAAACTGTTTTTT. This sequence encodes CASSLEVATNEKLFF. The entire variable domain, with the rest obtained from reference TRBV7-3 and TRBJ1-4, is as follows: GAGVSQTPSNKVTEKGKYVELRCDPISGHTALYWYRQSLGQGPEFLIYFQGTGAADDSGLPNDRFFAVRPEGSVSTLKIQRTERGDSAVYLCASSLEVATNEKLFFGSGTQLSVL.

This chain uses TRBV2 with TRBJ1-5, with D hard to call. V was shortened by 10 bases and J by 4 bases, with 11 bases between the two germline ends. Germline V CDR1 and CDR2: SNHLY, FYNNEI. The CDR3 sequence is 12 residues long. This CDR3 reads CATGGGNQPQHF. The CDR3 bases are TGTGCCACCGGCGGTGGTAATCAGCCCCAGCATTTT. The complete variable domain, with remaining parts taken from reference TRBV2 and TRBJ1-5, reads EPEVTQTPSHQVTQMGQEVILRCVPISNHLYFYWYRQILGQKVEFLVSFYNNEISEKSEIFDDQFSVERPDGSNFTLKIRSTKLEDSAMYFCATGGGNQPQHFGDGTRLSIL.

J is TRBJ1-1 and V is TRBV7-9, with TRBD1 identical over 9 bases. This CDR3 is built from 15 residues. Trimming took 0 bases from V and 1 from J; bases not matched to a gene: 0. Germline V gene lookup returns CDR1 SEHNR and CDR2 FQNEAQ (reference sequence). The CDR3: CASSLAGQGNTEAFF. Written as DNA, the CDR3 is TGTGCCAGCAGCTTAGCGGGACAGGGGAACACTGAAGCTTTCTTT.

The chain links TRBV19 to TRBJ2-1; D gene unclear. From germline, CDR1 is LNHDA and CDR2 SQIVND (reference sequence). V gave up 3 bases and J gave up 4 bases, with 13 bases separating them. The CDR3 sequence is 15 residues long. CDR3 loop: CASSIGRSEYNEQFF. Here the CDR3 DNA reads TGTGCCAGTAGTATTGGCAGGTCCGAATACAATGAGCAGTTCTTC.

The DNA of the CDR3 is TGCGCCAGCAGCTTTCAGGCTGAAGAGACCCAGTACTTC. It encodes CASSFQAEETQYF. This chain uses TRBV5-1 with TRBJ2-5; D gene ambiguous. The V gene's germline CDR1 is SGHRS and CDR2 YFSETQ. V was cut by 2 bases and J by 3 bases, with 8 bases left in between. This CDR3 comprises 13 residues.

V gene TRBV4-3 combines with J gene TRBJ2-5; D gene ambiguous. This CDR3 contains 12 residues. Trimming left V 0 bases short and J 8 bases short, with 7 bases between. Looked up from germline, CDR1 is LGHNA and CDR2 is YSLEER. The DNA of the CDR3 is TGCGCCAGCAGCCAAGACGGCGGCACCCAGTACTTC. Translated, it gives CASSQDGGTQYF.

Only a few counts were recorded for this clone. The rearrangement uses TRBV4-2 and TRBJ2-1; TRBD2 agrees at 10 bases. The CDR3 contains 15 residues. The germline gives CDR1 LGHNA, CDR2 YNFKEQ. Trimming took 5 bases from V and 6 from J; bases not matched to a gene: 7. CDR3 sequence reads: CASSDRTSGSNEQFF. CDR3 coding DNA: TGTGCCAGCAGCGACCGGACTAGCGGAAGCAATGAGCAGTTCTTC.

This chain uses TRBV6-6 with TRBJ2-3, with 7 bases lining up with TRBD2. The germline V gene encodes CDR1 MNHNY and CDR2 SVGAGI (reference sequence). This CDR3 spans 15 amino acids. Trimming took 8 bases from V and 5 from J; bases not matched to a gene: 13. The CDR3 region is CASERTGEGLDTQYF. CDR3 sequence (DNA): TGTGCCAGCGAAAGAACGGGGGAGGGGTTAGATACGCAGTATTTT.

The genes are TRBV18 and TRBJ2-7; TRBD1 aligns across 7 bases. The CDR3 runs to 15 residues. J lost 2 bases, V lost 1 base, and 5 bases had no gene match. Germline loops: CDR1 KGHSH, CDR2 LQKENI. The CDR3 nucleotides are TGTGCCAGCTCACCACAGGGACAGAGTACCTACGAGCAGTACTTC. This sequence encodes CASSPQGQSTYEQYF.

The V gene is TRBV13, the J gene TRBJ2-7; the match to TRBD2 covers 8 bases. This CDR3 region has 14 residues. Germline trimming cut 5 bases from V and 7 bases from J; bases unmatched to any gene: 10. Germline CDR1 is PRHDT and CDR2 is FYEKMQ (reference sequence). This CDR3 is CASSLRVQRGEQYF. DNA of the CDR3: TGTGCCAGCAGCCTCCGGGTCCAGCGGGGGGAGCAGTACTTC. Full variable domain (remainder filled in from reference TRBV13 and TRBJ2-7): AAGVIQSPRHLIKEKRETATLKCYPIPRHDTVYWYQQGPGQDPQFLISFYEKMQSDKGSIPDRFSAQQFSDYHSELNMSSLELGDSALYFCASSLRVQRGEQYFGPGTRLTVT.

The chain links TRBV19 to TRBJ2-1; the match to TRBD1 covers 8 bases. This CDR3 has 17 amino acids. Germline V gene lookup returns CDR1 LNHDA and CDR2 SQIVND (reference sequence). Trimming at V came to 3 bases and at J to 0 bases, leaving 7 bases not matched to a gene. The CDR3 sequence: CASSMEPQGGSYNEQFF. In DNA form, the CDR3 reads TGTGCCAGTAGTATGGAACCACAGGGGGGCTCCTACAATGAGCAGTTCTTC.

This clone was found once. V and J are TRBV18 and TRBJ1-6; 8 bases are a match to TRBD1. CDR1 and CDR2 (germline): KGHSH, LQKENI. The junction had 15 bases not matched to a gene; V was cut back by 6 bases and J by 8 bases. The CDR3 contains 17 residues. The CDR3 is CASSPLDRARSDSPLHF. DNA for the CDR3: TGTGCCAGCTCCCCTTTGGACAGGGCAAGATCGGATTCACCCCTCCACTTT.

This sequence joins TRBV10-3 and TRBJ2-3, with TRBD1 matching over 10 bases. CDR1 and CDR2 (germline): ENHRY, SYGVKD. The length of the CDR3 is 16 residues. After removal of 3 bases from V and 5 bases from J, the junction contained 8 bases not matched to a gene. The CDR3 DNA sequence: TGTGCCATCAGTGACCCCGGGACAGGGGCTGGAGATACGCAGTATTTT. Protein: CAISDPGTGAGDTQYF.

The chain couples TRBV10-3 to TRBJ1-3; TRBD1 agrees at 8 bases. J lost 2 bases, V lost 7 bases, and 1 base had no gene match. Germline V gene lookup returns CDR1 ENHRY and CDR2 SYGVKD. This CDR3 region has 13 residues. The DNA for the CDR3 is TGTGCCATCAAGGACAGGGCTGGAAACACCATATATTTT. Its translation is CAIKDRAGNTIYF.

The CDR3 loop is CASSLRDSGYTF. The CDR3, as DNA: TGTGCCAGTAGTCTCCGGGACTCCGGCTACACCTTC. The rearrangement links TRBV19 to TRBJ1-2, with TRBD1 as a possible D gene (5 bases). The CDR3 is made up of 12 amino acids. Trimming took off 5 bases at V and 8 bases at J, with 12 bases between the two ends. The germline V gene has CDR1 LNHDA and CDR2 SQIVND (reference sequence).

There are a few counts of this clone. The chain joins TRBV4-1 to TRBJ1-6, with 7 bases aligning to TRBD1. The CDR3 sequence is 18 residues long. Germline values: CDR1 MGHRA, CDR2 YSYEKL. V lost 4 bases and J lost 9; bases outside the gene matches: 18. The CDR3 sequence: CASSLLQTSEGAASPLHF. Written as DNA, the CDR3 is TGCGCCAGCAGCCTTCTCCAGACGTCCGAGGGGGCGGCTTCACCCCTCCACTTT.

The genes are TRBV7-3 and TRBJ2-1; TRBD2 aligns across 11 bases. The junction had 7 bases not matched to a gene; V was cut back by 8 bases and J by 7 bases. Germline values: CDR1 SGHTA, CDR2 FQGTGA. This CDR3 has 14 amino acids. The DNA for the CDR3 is TGTGCCAGCTCCCCGGGACTAGCGGTTAATGAGCAGTTCTTC. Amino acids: CASSPGLAVNEQFF.

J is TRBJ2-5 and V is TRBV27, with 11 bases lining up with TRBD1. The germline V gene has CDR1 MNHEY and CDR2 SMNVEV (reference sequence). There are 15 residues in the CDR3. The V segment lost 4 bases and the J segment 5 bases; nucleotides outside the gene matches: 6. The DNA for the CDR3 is TGTGCCAGCAGTTCTCCGGGACAGGGGGATGAGACCCAGTACTTC. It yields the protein CASSSPGQGDETQYF.

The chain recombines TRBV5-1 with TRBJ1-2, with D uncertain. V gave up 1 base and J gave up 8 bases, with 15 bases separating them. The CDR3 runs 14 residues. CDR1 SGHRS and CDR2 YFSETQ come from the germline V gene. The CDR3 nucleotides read TGCGCCAGCAGCTTGAAGGTCAGGTTAATGGGCTACACCTTC. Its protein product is CASSLKVRLMGYTF. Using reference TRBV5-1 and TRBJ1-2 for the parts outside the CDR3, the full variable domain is KAGVTQTPRYLIKTRGQQVTLSCSPISGHRSVSWYQQTPGQGLQFLFEYFSETQRNKGNFPGRFSGRQFSNSRSEMNVSTLELGDSALYLCASSLKVRLMGYTFGSGTRLTVV.

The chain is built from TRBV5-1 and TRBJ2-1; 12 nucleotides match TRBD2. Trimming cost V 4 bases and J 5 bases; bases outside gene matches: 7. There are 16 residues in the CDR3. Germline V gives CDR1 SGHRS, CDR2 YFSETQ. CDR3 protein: CASSAPRTSGDNEQFF. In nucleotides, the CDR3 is TGCGCCAGCAGCGCCCCCCGGACTAGCGGGGACAATGAGCAGTTCTTC.

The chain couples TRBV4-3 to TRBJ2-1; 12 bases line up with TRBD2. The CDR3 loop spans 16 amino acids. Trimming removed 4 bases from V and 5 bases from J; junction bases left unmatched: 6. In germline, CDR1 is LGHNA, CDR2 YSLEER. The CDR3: CASSPRTSGTNNEQFF. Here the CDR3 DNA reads TGCGCCAGCAGCCCTCGGACTAGCGGGACCAACAATGAGCAGTTCTTC.

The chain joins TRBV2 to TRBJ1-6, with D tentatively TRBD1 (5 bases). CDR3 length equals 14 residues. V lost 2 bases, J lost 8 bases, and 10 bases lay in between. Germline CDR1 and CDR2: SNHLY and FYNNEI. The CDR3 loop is CASSESAGYSPLHF. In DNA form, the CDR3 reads TGTGCCAGCAGTGAATCGGCAGGGTATTCACCCCTCCACTTT.

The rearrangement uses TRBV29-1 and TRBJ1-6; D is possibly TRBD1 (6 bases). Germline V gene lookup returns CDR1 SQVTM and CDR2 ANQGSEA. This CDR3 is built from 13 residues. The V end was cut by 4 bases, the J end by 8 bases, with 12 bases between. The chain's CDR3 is CSVAGDWDSPLHF. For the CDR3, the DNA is TGCAGCGTTGCAGGGGATTGGGATTCACCCCTCCACTTT. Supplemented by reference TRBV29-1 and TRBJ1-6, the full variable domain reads SAVISQKPSRDICQRGTSLTIQCQVDSQVTMMFWYRQQPGQSLTLIATANQGSEATYESGFVIDKFPISRPNLTFSTLTVSNMSPEDSSIYLCSVAGDWDSPLHFGNGTRLTVT.